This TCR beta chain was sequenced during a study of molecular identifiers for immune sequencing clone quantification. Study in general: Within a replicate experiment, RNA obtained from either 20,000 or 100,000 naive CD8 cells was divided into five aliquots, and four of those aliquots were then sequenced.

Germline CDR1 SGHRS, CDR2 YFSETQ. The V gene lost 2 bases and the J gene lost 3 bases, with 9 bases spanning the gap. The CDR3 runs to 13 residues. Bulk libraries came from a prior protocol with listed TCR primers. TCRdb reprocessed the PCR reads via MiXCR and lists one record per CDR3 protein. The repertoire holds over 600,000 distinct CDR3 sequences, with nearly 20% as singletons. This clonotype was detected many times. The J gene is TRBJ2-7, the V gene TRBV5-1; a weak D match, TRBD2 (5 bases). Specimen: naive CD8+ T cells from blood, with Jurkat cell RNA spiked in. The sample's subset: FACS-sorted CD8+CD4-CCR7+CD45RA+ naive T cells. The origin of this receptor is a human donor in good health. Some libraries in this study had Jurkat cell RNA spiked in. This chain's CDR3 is CASSFGLNYEQYF. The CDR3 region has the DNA TGCGCCAGCAGCTTTGGACTGAACTACGAGCAGTACTTC.